The text below deals with one TCR beta chain. These data originate in a study of blood T cell repertoires in COVID-19. Original data processing: Nucleated cell counts were estimated from reference gene primer amplification. Data came from immunoSEQ multiplex PCR; TCRdb stores just in-frame clones and leaves some out. The V and J calls and clone size come from that table; D and trimming were worked out from the DNA. The sample holds about 130,000 clones, 74% seen once. The CDR3 length is 17 residues. V lost 0 bases and J lost 2, with 12 bases in between. Germline CDR1 reads SGHRS; CDR2 reads YFSETQ. The gene calls are TRBV5-1 and TRBJ1-6, with TRBD1 as a possible D gene (6 bases). This TCR was recovered from a man older than 75 with COVID-19, enrolled during active disease. The sample taken for sequencing was peripheral blood. CDR3 residues: CASSLGARTAYNSPLHF. The CDR3 bases are TGCGCCAGCAGCTTGGGGGCCCGGACAGCCTATAATTCACCCCTCCACTTT.